A single sample gave rise to the 32 T cell receptor beta chains below, sequenced in a study of CD4 T cells in relation to SARS-CoV-2 and coronaviruses. Before the COVID-19 pandemic, during about 2010-2018, CD4+ T cells were taken from unexposed donors. The cells were cultured for about ten days before CD4+ T cells were isolated. These receptors have no known antigen. The protocol was immunoSEQ multiplex PCR, while the TCRdb copy is restricted to in-frame clones and leaves out a portion. The data hold 13,000 or so clones, with 69% observed a single time. Sequences were obtained from CD4+ T cells from PBMCs, cultured in vitro. These receptors came from a human donor in good health.

A few counts support this clone. The rearrangement uses TRBV5-1 and TRBJ2-7; TRBD2 matches 8 bases. There are 13 residues in the CDR3. V lost 2 bases, J lost 4 bases, and 2 bases stayed unmatched. CDR1 and CDR2 from the germline V gene are SGHRS and YFSETQ. The CDR3 DNA reads as TGCGCCAGCAGCTTAGGCGGGAGGTACGAGCAGTACTTC. This gives the protein CASSLGGRYEQYF.

The chain couples TRBV3-1 (or the pseudogene TRBV3-2) to TRBJ1-3; tentatively, D is TRBD1 (6 bases). CDR3 length: 18 amino acids. Trimming removed 1 base from V and 0 bases from J, with 16 bases in between. CDR1 and CDR2 (germline): LGHDT, YNNKEL (reference sequence). In DNA form, the CDR3 reads TGTGCCAGCAGCCAAGTCTCGGGGGGCTGGAGCTCTGGAAACACCATATATTTT. Translation gives CASSQVSGGWSSGNTIYF.

The chain uses TRBV15 and TRBJ1-1; D uncertain. The germline V and J ends were trimmed by 2 bases and 4 bases, with 17 bases remaining between them. This CDR3 is built from 16 residues. The V gene's germline CDR1 is LNHNV and CDR2 YYDKDF (reference sequence). The CDR3 coding sequence is TGTGCCACCAGCAGATCTCCGGGAGGGTGGGGCACTGAAGCTTTCTTT. Translated: CATSRSPGGWGTEAFF.

The V and J genes are TRBV11-3 and TRBJ1-1; TRBD1 matches 7 bases. The germline V gene encodes CDR1 SGHNT and CDR2 YENEEA. The CDR3 sequence is 12 residues long. The V gene end was trimmed by 5 bases and the J gene end by 11 bases; junction bases not matched to a gene: 8. CDR3 protein: CASSKQGGVAFF. The CDR3 DNA reads TGTGCCAGCAGCAAGCAGGGGGGGGTGGCTTTCTTT.

The rearrangement uses TRBV11-3 and TRBJ2-6, with a tentative D call TRBD1 (5 bases). Between the trimmed V and J ends, which lost 1 base and 0 bases, there was a span of 7 bases. The V gene's germline CDR1 is SGHNT and CDR2 YENEEA. This CDR3 is 16 amino acids long. DNA for the CDR3: TGTGCCAGCAGCTTAGGTACAGGCTCTGGGGCCAACGTCCTGACTTTC. The encoded protein is CASSLGTGSGANVLTF. Together with reference TRBV11-3 and TRBJ2-6, the CDR3 gives the full variable domain: EAGVVQSPRYKIIEKKQPVAFWCNPISGHNTLYWYLQNLGQGPELLIRYENEEAVDDSQLPKDRFSAERLKGVDSTLKIQPAELGDSAVYLCASSLGTGSGANVLTFGAGSRLTVL.

This clone was observed a single time. The chain couples TRBV6-1 to TRBJ2-7; 11 bases match TRBD1. Trimming at V came to 1 base and at J to 4 bases, leaving 3 bases not matched to a gene. Germline V gives CDR1 MNHNS, CDR2 SASEGT. The CDR3 consists of 15 residues. This CDR3 reads CASSEDGTGGYEQYF. CDR3 coding DNA: TGTGCCAGCAGTGAAGACGGGACAGGGGGTTACGAGCAGTACTTC.

About this clone itself: A read error may produce the germline difference seen at one junction end. This sequence joins TRBV2 and TRBJ2-1; 9 nucleotides align to TRBD2. CDR3 length: 16 residues. CDR1 is SNHLY, CDR2 FYNNEI, per germline. In DNA form, the CDR3 reads TGTGCCAGCAGGGAAGAAACTAGCGGGCCGTACAATGAGCAGTTCTTC. It specifies CASREETSGPYNEQFF.

This clone was counted only a few times. The chain employs TRBV7-9 and TRBJ2-5, with D unclear. The CDR3 is 14 residues long. Trimming took off 5 bases at V and 1 base at J, with 11 bases between the two ends. Germline-derived CDR1 and CDR2 are SEHNR and FQNEAQ (reference sequence). CDR3 in DNA: TGTGCCAGCAGCCCTACCCGAGGCCAAGAGACCCAGTACTTC. It yields the protein CASSPTRGQETQYF.

This chain uses TRBV19 with TRBJ1-1, with unresolved D. This CDR3 has 11 residues. V lost 6 bases and J 1 base, leaving 3 bases between the germline ends. The V gene's germline CDR1 is LNHDA and CDR2 SQIVND (reference sequence). The CDR3 loop is CASRGNTEAFF. The CDR3 DNA follows: TGTGCCAGTAGGGGGAACACTGAAGCTTTCTTT.

The chain joins TRBV6-5 to TRBJ2-2; D perhaps matches TRBD1 (5 bases). The CDR3 contains 15 residues. CDR1 and CDR2 (germline): MNHEY, SVGAGI. Trimming pared 6 bases from V and 1 base from J, leaving 12 bases between. Here the CDR3 reads CASSQDTWNTGELFF. The CDR3 DNA reads TGTGCCAGCAGCCAGGACACCTGGAACACCGGGGAGCTGTTTTTT.

The chain combines TRBV5-1 with TRBJ1-1; D gene uncertain. With 0 bases removed from V and 5 bases from J, the gap between germline ends came to 11 bases. This CDR3 region has 14 residues. Germline V gene data show CDR1 as SGHRS and CDR2 as YFSETQ. The DNA of the CDR3 is TGCGCCAGCAGCTTGGCCGCCCTGGGGACTGAAGCTTTCTTT. It encodes CASSLAALGTEAFF.

In this sample, this clone turned up a few times. The chain is built from TRBV5-6 and TRBJ1-6; maybe TRBD1 (6 bases). Per the germline V gene, CDR1 is SGHDT and CDR2 is YYEEEE. Trimming cost V 3 bases and J 4 bases, with 11 bases left between them. The CDR3 extends over 15 amino acids. The CDR3 DNA reads TGTGCCAGCAGCTCCCGGACAGCTTATAATTCACCCCTCCACTTT. This sequence encodes CASSSRTAYNSPLHF. The variable domain in full, with the rest retrieved from reference TRBV5-6 and TRBJ1-6, is DAGVTQSPTHLIKTRGQQVTLRCSPKSGHDTVSWYQQALGQGPQFIFQYYEEEERQRGNFPDRFSGHQFPNYSSELNVNALLLGDSALYLCASSSRTAYNSPLHFGNGTRLTVT.

The chain carries TRBV12-3 or TRBV12-4 and TRBJ1-2, with D hard to call. Trimming took 5 bases from V and 2 from J, leaving 9 bases between them. This CDR3 contains 13 residues. CDR3 loop: CASSPGRNYGYTF. The CDR3 DNA reads as TGTGCCAGCAGTCCAGGACGGAACTATGGCTACACCTTC.

The chain is built from TRBV5-1 and TRBJ2-7; no clear D gene. This CDR3 has 16 amino acids. Germline CDR1 reads SGHRS; CDR2 reads YFSETQ. Trimming took off 2 bases at V and 4 bases at J, with 19 bases between the two ends. The CDR3: CASSFLTAPGQYEQYF. The CDR3 nucleotides read TGCGCCAGCAGCTTCCTCACCGCTCCGGGCCAGTACGAGCAGTACTTC.

This rearrangement joins TRBV6-5 to TRBJ1-4; D is unresolved. Germline assignment: CDR1 MNHEY and CDR2 SVGAGI. The CDR3 runs 15 residues. The ends were cut back, 6 bases at V and 3 bases at J, with 14 bases in the middle. CDR3 residues: CASRKTPMANEKLFF. The DNA of the CDR3 is TGTGCCAGCAGAAAAACCCCCATGGCTAATGAAAAACTGTTTTTT.

This chain links TRBV10-1 with TRBJ1-2; no clear D. Germline CDR1 and CDR2: WNHNN and SYGVQD (reference sequence). The CDR3 runs 12 residues. Trimming took off 6 bases at V and 0 bases at J, with 5 bases between the two ends. CDR3 in DNA: TGCGCCAGCAGGACAACTAACTATGGCTACACCTTC. Residues: CASRTTNYGYTF.

This clone has just a few counts. The chain employs TRBV27 and TRBJ1-5, with D unresolved. The germline gives CDR1 MNHEY, CDR2 SMNVEV (reference sequence). This CDR3 is 16 amino acids long. V gave up 2 bases and J gave up 2 bases, with 13 bases separating them. In DNA form, the CDR3 reads TGTGCCAGCAGTTTAATGTCCGGAACGGGCAATCAGCCCCAGCATTTT. It is translated as CASSLMSGTGNQPQHF.

The V gene is TRBV14, the J gene TRBJ1-2; no clear D gene. The germline V gene has CDR1 SGHDN and CDR2 FVKESK. This CDR3 has 15 amino acids. V lost 2 bases and J lost 4, with 14 bases in between. Written as DNA, the CDR3 is TGTGCCAGCAGCCAACAGCAGGTGCAAGGCTATGGCTACACCTTC. It specifies CASSQQQVQGYGYTF.

The gene calls are TRBV5-1 and TRBJ2-7; D perhaps matches TRBD1 (5 bases). Germline V gives CDR1 SGHRS, CDR2 YFSETQ. V shed 3 bases and J shed 4 bases, with 8 bases lying between them. The CDR3 runs 12 residues. This chain's CDR3 is CASSSTEYEQYF. The CDR3 DNA sequence: TGCGCCAGCAGCTCGACAGAGTACGAGCAGTACTTC.

The rearrangement joins TRBV6-1 to TRBJ1-6; no firm D call. Germline loops: CDR1 MNHNS, CDR2 SASEGT. This CDR3 spans 12 amino acids. V lost 3 bases and J lost 8, with 5 bases in between. Here the CDR3 DNA reads TGTGCCAGCAGTGACGGTTATTCACCCCTCCACTTT. It codes for CASSDGYSPLHF.

The genes are TRBV5-4 and TRBJ2-7; TRBD1 matches 10 bases. With 6 bases clipped from V and 6 bases from J, the junction kept 12 bases outside the gene matches. This CDR3 is built from 15 residues. The V gene's germline CDR1 is SGHNT and CDR2 YYREEE (reference sequence). CDR3 nucleotide sequence: TGTGCCAGCACCCGAGACGGACAGGGGGGACGCGAGCAGTACTTC. Residues: CASTRDGQGGREQYF.

This clone occurred once. The CDR3 region has the DNA TGTGCCACTAGCGGGAGGTCCTACGAGCAGTACTTC. Translation gives CATSGRSYEQYF. V and J are TRBV19 and TRBJ2-7; the match to TRBD2 covers 11 bases. J gave up 1 base and V 10 bases, and 0 bases lay outside the gene matches. The CDR3 loop spans 12 amino acids. Germline CDR1 LNHDA, CDR2 SQIVND (reference sequence).

V usage is TRBV21-1 and J usage is TRBJ2-1; no DNA check was done on the table's D call, TRBD1. TRBV21-1 is labeled a pseudogene. The CDR3 is made up of 23 amino acids. CDR3: CASSKDQGAQLREPMMRYNEQFF. In DNA, the CDR3 is TGTGCCAGCAGCAAAGACCAGGGGGCGCAACTCAGGGAGCCCATGATGAGGTACAATGAGCAGTTCTTC.

The rearrangement joins TRBV27 to TRBJ2-2, with unresolved D. The CDR3 loop spans 11 amino acids. Per germline, CDR1 MNHEY and CDR2 SMNVEV (reference sequence). Trimming shortened V by 6 bases and J by 8 bases, and 7 bases separated the two germline ends. The CDR3 is CASRDAGELFF. The CDR3, as DNA: TGTGCCAGCAGGGACGCTGGGGAGCTGTTTTTT.

This clone was counted a few times. The chain employs TRBV27 and TRBJ1-1; no clear D gene. The CDR3 covers 13 residues. Germline CDR1 reads MNHEY; CDR2 reads SMNVEV (reference sequence). V dropped 3 bases and J dropped 1 base, with 6 bases sitting between them. The CDR3 DNA reads as TGTGCCAGCAGTTTTATTTCGAACACTGAAGCTTTCTTT. Its translation: CASSFISNTEAFF.

The chain links TRBV2 to TRBJ2-7; D is perhaps TRBD1 (6 bases). V lost 10 bases to trimming and J lost 0 bases, with 13 bases between them. The CDR3 is 13 amino acids. The germline V gene encodes CDR1 SNHLY and CDR2 FYNNEI. The CDR3 DNA follows: TGTGCCAACTCAGGGGCGAGCTCCTACGAGCAGTACTTC. Protein sequence: CANSGASSYEQYF. Based on the CDR3 plus reference TRBV2 and TRBJ2-7, the full variable domain is EPEVTQTPSHQVTQMGQEVILRCVPISNHLYFYWYRQILGQKVEFLVSFYNNEISEKSEIFDDQFSVERPDGSNFTLKIRSTKLEDSAMYFCANSGASSYEQYFGPGTRLTVT.

The chain recombines TRBV3-1 (or the pseudogene TRBV3-2) with TRBJ2-3, with 14 bases lining up with TRBD2. The germline V gene encodes CDR1 LGHDT and CDR2 YNNKEL (reference sequence). Trimming took 1 base from V and 0 from J; bases not matched to a gene: 6. The CDR3 contains 19 residues. This CDR3 is CASSQGGLAGAASTDTQYF. In nucleotides, the CDR3 is TGTGCCAGCAGCCAAGGGGGACTAGCGGGAGCAGCTAGCACAGATACGCAGTATTTT.

The sample holds one count of this clone. The chain links TRBV5-1 to TRBJ2-2; D not certain. The CDR3 is 14 residues long. V lost 0 bases, J lost 2 bases, and 5 bases lay in between. The germline V gene has CDR1 SGHRS and CDR2 YFSETQ. CDR3 residues: CASSLVQNTGELFF. CDR3 DNA: TGCGCCAGCAGCTTGGTTCAAAACACCGGGGAGCTGTTTTTT.

This clone has a handful of counts. This chain joins TRBV5-4 and TRBJ2-1, with 8 bases that match TRBD2. The CDR3 spans 15 residues. V was clipped by 4 bases and J by 7 bases; unmatched bases: 10. Germline V lookup: CDR1 SGHNT, CDR2 YYREEE (reference sequence). The CDR3 loop reads CASSPAGGNKNEQFF. CDR3 bases: TGTGCCAGCAGCCCGGCGGGGGGTAATAAGAATGAGCAGTTCTTC.

The V gene is TRBV6-5, the J gene TRBJ2-7; 12 nucleotides align to TRBD1. The V segment lost 8 bases and the J segment 4 bases; nucleotides outside the gene matches: 9. The germline V gene encodes CDR1 MNHEY and CDR2 SVGAGI. CDR3 length: 15 amino acids. CDR3 sequence (DNA): TGTGCCAGCTTAACTTGGGGACAGGGGGCTTACGAGCAGTACTTC. Translating it yields CASLTWGQGAYEQYF.

The V gene is TRBV5-4, the J gene TRBJ2-7, with a possible D match to TRBD1 (6 bases). The germline gives CDR1 SGHNT, CDR2 YYREEE (reference sequence). Trimming removed 2 bases from V and 7 bases from J, with 10 bases in between. The length of the CDR3 is 12 residues. CDR3 sequence: CASSLQGWEQYF. In DNA form, the CDR3 reads TGTGCCAGCAGCTTACAGGGTTGGGAGCAGTACTTC.

Only one count was recorded for this clone. V usage is TRBV2 and J usage is TRBJ2-1; D gene unclear. The CDR3 length is 16 residues. V gave up 5 bases and J gave up 0 bases, with 14 bases separating them. The germline V gene has CDR1 SNHLY and CDR2 FYNNEI. CDR3 sequence: CASSPMVLRSYNEQFF. The CDR3 coding sequence is TGTGCCAGCAGTCCTATGGTCTTGCGCTCCTACAATGAGCAGTTCTTC.